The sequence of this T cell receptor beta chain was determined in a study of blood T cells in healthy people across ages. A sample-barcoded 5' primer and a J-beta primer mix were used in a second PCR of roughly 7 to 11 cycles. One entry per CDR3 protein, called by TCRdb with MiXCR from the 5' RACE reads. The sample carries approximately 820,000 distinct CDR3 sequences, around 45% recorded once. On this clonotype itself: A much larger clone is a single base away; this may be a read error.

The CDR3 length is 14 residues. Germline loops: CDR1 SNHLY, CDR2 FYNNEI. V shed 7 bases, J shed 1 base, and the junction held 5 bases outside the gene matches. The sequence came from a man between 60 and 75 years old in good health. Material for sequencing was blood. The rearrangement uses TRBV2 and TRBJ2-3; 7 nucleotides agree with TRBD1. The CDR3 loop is CASKPGGGTDTQYF. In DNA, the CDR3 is TGTGCCAGCAAGCCAGGGGGAGGCACAGATACGCAGTATTTT.